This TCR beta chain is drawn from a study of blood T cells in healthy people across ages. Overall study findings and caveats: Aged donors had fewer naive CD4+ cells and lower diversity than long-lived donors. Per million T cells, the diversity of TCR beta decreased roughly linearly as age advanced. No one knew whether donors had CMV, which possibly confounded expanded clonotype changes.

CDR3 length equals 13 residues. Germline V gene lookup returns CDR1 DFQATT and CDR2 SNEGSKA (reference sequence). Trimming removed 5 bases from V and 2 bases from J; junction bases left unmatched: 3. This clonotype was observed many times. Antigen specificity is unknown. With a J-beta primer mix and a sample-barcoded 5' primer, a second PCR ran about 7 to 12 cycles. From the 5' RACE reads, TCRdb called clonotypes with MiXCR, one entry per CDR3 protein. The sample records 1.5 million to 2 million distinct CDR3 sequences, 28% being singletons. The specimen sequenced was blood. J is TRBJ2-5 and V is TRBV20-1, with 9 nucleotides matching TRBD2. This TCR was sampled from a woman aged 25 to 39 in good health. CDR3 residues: CSAQTSGQETQYF. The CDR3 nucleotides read TGCAGTGCTCAGACTAGCGGACAAGAGACCCAGTACTTC.